The sequence of this T cell receptor beta chain was determined in a study of OX40 agonist ivuxolimab in advanced cancers. Produced via immunoSEQ multiplex PCR; TCRdb's table is partial and in-frame only. The repertoire includes about 77,000 clones, around 85% of them detected once, and 4% to 6% sits in the top ten. The CDR3 is made up of 14 amino acids. The V end lost 3 bases, the J end lost 0 bases, and 8 bases lay between the germline ends. CDR1 and CDR2 (germline): LGHNA, YSLEER. The clonotype comes from an adult with an advanced solid tumor such as melanoma, head and neck, liver or kidney cancer. J is TRBJ1-1 and V is TRBV4-3; D unresolved. Material: CD4+ or CD8+ T cells sorted from blood, obtained in a trial of the OX40 agonist ivuxolimab. CDR3 sequence (DNA): TGCGCCAGCAGCCAGGCGACGGTGAACACTGAAGCTTTCTTT. It encodes CASSQATVNTEAFF.